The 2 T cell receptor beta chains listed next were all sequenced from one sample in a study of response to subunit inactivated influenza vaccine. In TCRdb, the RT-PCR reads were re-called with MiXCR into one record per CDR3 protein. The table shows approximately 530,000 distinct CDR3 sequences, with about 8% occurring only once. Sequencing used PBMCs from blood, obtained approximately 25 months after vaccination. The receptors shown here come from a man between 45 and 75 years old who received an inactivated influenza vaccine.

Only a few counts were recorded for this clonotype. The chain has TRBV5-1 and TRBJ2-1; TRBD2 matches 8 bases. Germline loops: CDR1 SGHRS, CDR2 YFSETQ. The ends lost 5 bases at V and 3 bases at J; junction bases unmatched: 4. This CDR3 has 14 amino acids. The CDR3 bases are TGCGCCAGCAGAAAAGCGGGAGACTACAATGAGCAGTTCTTC. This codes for CASRKAGDYNEQFF.

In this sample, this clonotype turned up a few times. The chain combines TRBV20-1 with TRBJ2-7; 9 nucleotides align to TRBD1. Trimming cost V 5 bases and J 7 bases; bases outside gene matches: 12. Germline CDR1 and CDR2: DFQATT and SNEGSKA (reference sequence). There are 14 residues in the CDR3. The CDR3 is CSASPRDRAWEQYF. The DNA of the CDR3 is TGCAGTGCTTCGCCCCGGGACAGGGCGTGGGAGCAGTACTTC.